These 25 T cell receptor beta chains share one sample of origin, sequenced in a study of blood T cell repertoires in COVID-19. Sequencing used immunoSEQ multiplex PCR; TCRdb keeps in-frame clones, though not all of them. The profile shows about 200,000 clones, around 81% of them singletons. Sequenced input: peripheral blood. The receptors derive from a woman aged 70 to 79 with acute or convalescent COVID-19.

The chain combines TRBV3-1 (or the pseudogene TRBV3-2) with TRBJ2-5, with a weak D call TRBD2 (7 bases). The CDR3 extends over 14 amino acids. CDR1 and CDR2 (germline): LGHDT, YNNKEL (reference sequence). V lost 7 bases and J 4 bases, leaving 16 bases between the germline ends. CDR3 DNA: TGTGCCAGCATAGGTGGGGGGGCCTCAGAGACCCAGTACTTC. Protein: CASIGGGASETQYF.

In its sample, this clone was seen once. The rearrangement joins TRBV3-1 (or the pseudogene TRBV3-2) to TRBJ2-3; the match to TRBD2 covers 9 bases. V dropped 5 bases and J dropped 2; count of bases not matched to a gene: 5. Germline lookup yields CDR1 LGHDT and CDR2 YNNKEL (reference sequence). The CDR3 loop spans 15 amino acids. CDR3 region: CASSTRGGATDTQYF. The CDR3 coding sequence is TGTGCCAGCAGCACGCGGGGGGGGGCCACAGATACGCAGTATTTT.

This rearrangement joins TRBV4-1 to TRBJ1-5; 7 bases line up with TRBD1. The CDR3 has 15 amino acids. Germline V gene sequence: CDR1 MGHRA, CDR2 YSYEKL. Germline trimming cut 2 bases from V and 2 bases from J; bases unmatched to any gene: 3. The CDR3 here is CASSQNTGGNQPQHF. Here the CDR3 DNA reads TGCGCCAGCAGCCAAAATACAGGGGGCAATCAGCCCCAGCATTTT.

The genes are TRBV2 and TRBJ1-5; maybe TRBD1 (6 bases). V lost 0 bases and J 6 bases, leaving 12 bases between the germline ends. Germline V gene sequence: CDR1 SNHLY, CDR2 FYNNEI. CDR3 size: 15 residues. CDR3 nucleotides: TGTGCCAGCAGTGAAGCGAGGGGGACCCTTCAGCCCCAGCATTTT. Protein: CASSEARGTLQPQHF. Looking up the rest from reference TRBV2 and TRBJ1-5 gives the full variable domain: EPEVTQTPSHQVTQMGQEVILRCVPISNHLYFYWYRQILGQKVEFLVSFYNNEISEKSEIFDDQFSVERPDGSNFTLKIRSTKLEDSAMYFCASSEARGTLQPQHFGDGTRLSIL.

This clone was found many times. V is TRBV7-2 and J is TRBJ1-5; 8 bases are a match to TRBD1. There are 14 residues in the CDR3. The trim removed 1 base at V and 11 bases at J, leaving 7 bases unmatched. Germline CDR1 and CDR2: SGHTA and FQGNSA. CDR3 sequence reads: CASSLGLQGEAQHF. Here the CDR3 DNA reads TGTGCCAGCAGCTTAGGACTACAGGGGGAGGCCCAGCATTTT. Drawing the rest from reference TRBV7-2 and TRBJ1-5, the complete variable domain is GAGVSQSPSNKVTEKGKDVELRCDPISGHTALYWYRQSLGQGLEFLIYFQGNSAPDKSGLPSDRFSAERTGGSVSTLTIQRTQQEDSAVYLCASSLGLQGEAQHFGDGTRLSIL.

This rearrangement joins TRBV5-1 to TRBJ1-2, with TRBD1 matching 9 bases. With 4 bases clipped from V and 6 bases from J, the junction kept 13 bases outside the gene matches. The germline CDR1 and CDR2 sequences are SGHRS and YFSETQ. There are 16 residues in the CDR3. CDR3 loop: CASSPRGGTGPDGYTF. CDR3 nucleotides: TGCGCCAGCAGCCCCCGGGGGGGGACAGGGCCCGATGGCTACACCTTC.

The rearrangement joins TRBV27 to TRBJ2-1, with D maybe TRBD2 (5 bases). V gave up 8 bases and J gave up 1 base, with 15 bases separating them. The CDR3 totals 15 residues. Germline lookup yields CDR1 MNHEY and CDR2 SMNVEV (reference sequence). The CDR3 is CASRLDGVSYNEQFF. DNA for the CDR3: TGTGCCAGCCGCCTTGACGGGGTATCCTACAATGAGCAGTTCTTC.

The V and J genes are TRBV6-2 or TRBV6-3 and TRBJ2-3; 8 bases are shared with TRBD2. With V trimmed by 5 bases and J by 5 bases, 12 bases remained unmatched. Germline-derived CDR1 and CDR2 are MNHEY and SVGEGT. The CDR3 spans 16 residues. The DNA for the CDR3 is TGTGCCAGCAGTCGCCACGGGACTAGGGGAGGAGATACGCAGTATTTT. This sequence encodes CASSRHGTRGGDTQYF.

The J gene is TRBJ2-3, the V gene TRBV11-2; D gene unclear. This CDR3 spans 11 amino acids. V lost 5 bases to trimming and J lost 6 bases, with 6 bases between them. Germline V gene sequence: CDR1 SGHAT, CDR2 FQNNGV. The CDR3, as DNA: TGTGCCAGCAGCCCACTGGATACGCAGTATTTT. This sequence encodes CASSPLDTQYF.

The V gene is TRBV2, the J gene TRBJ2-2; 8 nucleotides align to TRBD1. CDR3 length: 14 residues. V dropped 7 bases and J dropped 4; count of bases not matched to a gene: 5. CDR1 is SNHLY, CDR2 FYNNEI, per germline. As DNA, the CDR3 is TGTGCCAGCAATGGACAGGGTATCACCGGGGAGCTGTTTTTT. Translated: CASNGQGITGELFF.

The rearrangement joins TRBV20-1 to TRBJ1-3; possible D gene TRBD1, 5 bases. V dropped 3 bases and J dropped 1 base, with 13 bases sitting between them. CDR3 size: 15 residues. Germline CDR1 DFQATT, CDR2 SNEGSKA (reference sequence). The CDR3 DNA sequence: TGCAGTGCTAGTGATAGGGGCCAGTCTGGAAACACCATATATTTT. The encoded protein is CSASDRGQSGNTIYF.

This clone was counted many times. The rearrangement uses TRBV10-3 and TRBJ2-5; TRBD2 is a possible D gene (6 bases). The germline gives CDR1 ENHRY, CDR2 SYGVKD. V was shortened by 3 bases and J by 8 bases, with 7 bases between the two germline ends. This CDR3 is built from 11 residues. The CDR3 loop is CAISDAGTQYF. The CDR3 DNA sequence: TGTGCCATCAGTGACGCGGGAACCCAGTACTTC.

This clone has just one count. As DNA, the CDR3 is TGTGCCAGCAGCTTAAGAACAGGGGTCTCCTACGAGCAGTACTTC. Protein sequence: CASSLRTGVSYEQYF. The chain is built from TRBV11-2 and TRBJ2-7, with 7 bases aligning to TRBD1. V was pared by 2 bases and J by 0 bases, with 4 bases of the junction left unmatched. There are 15 residues in the CDR3. The V gene's germline CDR1 is SGHAT and CDR2 FQNNGV.

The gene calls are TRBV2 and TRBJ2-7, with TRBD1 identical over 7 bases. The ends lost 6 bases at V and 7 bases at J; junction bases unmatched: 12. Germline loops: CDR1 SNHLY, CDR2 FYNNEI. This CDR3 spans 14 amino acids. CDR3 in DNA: TGTGCCAGCAGGGCCCGGGACAGAGCCTTTGAGCAGTACTTC. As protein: CASRARDRAFEQYF.

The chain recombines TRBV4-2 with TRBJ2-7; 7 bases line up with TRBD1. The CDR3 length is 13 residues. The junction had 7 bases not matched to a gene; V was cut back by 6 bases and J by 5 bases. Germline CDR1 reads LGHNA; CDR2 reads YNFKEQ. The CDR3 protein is CASSFRQGDEQYF. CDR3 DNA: TGTGCCAGCAGTTTTCGACAGGGTGACGAGCAGTACTTC.

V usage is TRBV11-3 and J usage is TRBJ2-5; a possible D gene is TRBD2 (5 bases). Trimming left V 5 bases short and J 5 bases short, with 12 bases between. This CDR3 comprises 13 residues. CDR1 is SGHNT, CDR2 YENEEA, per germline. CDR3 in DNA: TGTGCCAGCAGCCCCTATAGAGGGGAGACCCAGTACTTC. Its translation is CASSPYRGETQYF.

This CDR3 is CASNLQGGTGELFF. The CDR3 DNA reads as TGTGCCAGTAACTTGCAGGGTGGCACCGGGGAGCTGTTTTTT. V usage is TRBV19 and J usage is TRBJ2-2, with D tentatively TRBD1 (5 bases). Germline loops: CDR1 LNHDA, CDR2 SQIVND (reference sequence). The CDR3 length is 14 residues. V was shortened by 7 bases and J by 4 bases, with 13 bases between the two germline ends.

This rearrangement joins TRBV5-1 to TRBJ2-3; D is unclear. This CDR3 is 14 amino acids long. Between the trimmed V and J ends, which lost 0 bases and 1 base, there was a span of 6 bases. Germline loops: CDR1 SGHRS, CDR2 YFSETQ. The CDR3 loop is CASSLVWRTDTQYF. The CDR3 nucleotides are TGCGCCAGCAGCTTGGTGTGGCGCACAGATACGCAGTATTTT.

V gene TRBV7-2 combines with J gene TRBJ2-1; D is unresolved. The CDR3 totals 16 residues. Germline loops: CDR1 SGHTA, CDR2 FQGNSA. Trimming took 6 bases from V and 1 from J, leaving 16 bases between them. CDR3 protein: CASSISVPPSYNEQFF. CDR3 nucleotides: TGTGCCAGCAGTATATCAGTCCCGCCTTCCTACAATGAGCAGTTCTTC. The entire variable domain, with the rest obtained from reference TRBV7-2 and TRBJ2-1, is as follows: GAGVSQSPSNKVTEKGKDVELRCDPISGHTALYWYRQSLGQGLEFLIYFQGNSAPDKSGLPSDRFSAERTGGSVSTLTIQRTQQEDSAVYLCASSISVPPSYNEQFFGPGTRLTVL.

The CDR3 nucleotides read TGTGCCAGCAGCCGCAGCGGGGGGGCCACCGGGGAGCTGTTTTTT. Its protein is CASSRSGGATGELFF. The chain carries TRBV14 and TRBJ2-2, with TRBD2 identical over 10 bases. The CDR3 length is 15 residues. The germline V gene encodes CDR1 SGHDN and CDR2 FVKESK. V was clipped by 4 bases and J by 4 bases; unmatched bases: 3.

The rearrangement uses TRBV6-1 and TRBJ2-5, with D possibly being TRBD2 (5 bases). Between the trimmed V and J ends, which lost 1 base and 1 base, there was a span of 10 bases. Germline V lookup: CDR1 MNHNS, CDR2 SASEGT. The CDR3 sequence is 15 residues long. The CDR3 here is CASSEVVAGQETQYF. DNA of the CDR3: TGTGCCAGCAGTGAAGTTGTTGCGGGCCAAGAGACCCAGTACTTC.

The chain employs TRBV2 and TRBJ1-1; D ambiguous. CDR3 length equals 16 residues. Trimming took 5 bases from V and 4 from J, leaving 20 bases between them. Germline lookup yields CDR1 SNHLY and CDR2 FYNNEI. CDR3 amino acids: CASSIRTIISGTEAFF. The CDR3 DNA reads TGTGCCAGCAGTATTCGGACCATAATTAGCGGCACTGAAGCTTTCTTT.

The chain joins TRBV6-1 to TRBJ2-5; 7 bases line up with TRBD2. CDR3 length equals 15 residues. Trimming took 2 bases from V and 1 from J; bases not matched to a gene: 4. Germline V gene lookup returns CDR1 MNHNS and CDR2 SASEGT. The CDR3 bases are TGTGCCAGCAGTGAACTCCGGGGGGTCCAAGAGACCCAGTACTTC. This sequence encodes CASSELRGVQETQYF.

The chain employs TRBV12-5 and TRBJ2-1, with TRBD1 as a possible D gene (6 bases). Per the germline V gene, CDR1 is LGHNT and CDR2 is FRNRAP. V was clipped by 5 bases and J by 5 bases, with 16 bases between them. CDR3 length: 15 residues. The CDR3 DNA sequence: TGTGCTAGTGGTCCCCTCCAGACAGGTGACAATGAGCAGTTCTTC. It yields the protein CASGPLQTGDNEQFF. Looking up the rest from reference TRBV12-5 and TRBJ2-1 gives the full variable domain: DARVTQTPRHKVTEMGQEVTMRCQPILGHNTVFWYRQTMMQGLELLAYFRNRAPLDDSGMPKDRFSAEMPDATLATLKIQPSEPRDSAVYFCASGPLQTGDNEQFFGPGTRLTVL.

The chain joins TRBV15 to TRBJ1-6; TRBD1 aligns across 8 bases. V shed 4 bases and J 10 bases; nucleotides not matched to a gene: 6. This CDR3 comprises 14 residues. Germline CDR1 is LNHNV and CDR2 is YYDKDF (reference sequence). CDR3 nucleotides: TGTGCCACCAGCATCGGACAGGGAGGCTCACCCCTCCACTTT. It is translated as CATSIGQGGSPLHF.